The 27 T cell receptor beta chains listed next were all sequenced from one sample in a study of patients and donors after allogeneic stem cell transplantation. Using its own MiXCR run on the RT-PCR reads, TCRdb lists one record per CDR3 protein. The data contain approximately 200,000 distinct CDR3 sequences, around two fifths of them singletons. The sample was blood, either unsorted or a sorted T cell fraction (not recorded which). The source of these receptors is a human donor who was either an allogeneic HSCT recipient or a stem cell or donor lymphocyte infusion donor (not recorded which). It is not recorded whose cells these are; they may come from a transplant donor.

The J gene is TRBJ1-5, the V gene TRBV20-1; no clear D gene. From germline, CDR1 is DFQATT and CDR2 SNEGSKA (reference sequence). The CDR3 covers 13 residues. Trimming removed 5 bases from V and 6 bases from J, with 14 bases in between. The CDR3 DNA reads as TGCAGTGCTCCCGAACGGGGAGGTCAGCCCCAGCATTTT. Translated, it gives CSAPERGGQPQHF.

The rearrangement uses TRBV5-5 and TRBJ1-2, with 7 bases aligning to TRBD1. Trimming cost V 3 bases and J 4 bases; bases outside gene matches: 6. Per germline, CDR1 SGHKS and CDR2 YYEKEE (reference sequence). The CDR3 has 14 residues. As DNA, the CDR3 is TGTGCCAGCAGCTGGGGACAGTACGGCTATGGCTACACCTTC. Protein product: CASSWGQYGYGYTF.

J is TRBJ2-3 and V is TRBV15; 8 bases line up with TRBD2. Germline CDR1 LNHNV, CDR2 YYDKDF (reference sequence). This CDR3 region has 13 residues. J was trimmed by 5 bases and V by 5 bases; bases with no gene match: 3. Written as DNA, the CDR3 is TGTGCCACCAGCGGGCTAGCGGGAGATACGCAGTATTTT. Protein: CATSGLAGDTQYF.

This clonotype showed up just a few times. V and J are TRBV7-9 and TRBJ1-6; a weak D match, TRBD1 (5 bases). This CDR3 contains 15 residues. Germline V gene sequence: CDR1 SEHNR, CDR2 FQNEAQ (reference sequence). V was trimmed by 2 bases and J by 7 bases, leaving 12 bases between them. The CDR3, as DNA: TGTGCCAGCAGCTTAAGGGGCAGGGCGAATTCACCCCTCCACTTT. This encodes CASSLRGRANSPLHF. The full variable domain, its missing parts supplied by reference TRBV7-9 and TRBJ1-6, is DTGVSQNPRHKITKRGQNVTFRCDPISEHNRLYWYRQTLGQGPEFLTYFQNEAQLEKSRLLSDRFSAERPKGSFSTLEIQRTEQGDSAMYLCASSLRGRANSPLHFGNGTRLTVT.

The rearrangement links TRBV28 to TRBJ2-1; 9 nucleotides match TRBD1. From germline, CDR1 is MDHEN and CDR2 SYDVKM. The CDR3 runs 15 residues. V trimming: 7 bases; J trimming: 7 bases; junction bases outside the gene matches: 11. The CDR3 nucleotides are TGTGCCAGCACCATGGTGGGACAGGGCGGGAATGAGCAGTTCTTC. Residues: CASTMVGQGGNEQFF.

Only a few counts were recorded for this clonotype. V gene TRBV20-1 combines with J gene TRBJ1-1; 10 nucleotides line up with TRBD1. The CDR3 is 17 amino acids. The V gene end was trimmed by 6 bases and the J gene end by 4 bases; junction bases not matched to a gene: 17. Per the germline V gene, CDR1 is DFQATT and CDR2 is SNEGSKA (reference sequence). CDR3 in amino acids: CSAPTGTGAAGVTEAFF. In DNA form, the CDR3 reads TGCAGTGCACCGACCGGGACAGGGGCCGCCGGGGTCACTGAAGCTTTCTTT.

CDR3 loop: CASSQDPVGTGNQPQHF. CDR3 coding DNA: TGCGCCAGCAGCCAAGATCCGGTAGGGACAGGGAATCAGCCCCAGCATTTT. This chain links TRBV4-3 with TRBJ1-5; 9 bases are shared with TRBD1. The CDR3 has 17 amino acids. After removal of 0 bases from V and 4 bases from J, the junction contained 7 bases not matched to a gene. Per germline, CDR1 LGHNA and CDR2 YSLEER.

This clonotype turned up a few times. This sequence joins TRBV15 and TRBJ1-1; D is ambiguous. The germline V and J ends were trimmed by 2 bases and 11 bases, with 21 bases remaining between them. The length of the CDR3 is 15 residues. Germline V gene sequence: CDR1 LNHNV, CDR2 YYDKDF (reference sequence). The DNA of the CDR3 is TGTGCCACCAGCAGACAGCGGACGCTTGAGTTGTATGCTTTCTTT. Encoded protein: CATSRQRTLELYAFF.

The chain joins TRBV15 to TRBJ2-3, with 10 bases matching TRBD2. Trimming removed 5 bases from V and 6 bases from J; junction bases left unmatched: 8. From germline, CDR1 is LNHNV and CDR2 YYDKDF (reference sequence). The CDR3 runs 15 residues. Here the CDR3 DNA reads TGTGCCACCAGCCTCAAGCGGGAGGGCCCTGATACGCAGTATTTT. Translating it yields CATSLKREGPDTQYF.

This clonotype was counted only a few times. The CDR3 DNA reads TGTGCCAGCAGTTTAAACTTCGGTAACACTGAAGCTTTCTTT. Residues: CASSLNFGNTEAFF. The rearrangement links TRBV12-3 or TRBV12-4 to TRBJ1-1; D is unclear. V shed 2 bases and J shed 2 bases, with 9 bases lying between them. The length of the CDR3 is 14 residues.

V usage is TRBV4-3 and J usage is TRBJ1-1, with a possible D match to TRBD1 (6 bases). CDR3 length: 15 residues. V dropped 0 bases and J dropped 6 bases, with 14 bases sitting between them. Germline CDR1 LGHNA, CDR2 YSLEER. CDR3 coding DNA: TGCGCCAGCAGCCAAGATACCAGGGGTTTCGCTGAAGCTTTCTTT. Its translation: CASSQDTRGFAEAFF.

The DNA for the CDR3 is TGTGCCAGCAGTTTTCGTGGAAACACCATATATTTT. Protein: CASSFRGNTIYF. The chain combines TRBV28 with TRBJ1-3, with D unresolved. The CDR3 runs to 12 residues. Germline lookup yields CDR1 MDHEN and CDR2 SYDVKM. V lost 3 bases to trimming and J lost 3 bases, with 3 bases between them.

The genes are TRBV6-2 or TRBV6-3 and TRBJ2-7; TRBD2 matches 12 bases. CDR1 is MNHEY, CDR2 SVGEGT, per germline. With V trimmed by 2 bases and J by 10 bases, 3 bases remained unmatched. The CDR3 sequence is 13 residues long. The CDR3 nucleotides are TGTGCCAGCAGTTACCCTAGCGGGAGGGCTCAGTACTTC. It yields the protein CASSYPSGRAQYF.

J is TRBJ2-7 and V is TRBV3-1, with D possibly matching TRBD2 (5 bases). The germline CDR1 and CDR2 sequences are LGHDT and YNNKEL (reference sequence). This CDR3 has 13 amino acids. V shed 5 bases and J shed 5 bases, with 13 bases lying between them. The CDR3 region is CASSTIGGDEQYF. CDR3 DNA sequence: TGTGCCAGCAGCACTATAGGAGGCGACGAGCAGTACTTC.

CDR3 residues: CASSTTALTNTEAFF. CDR3 nucleotides: TGTGCCAGCAGCACGACAGCCCTTACGAACACTGAAGCTTTCTTT. J is TRBJ1-1 and V is TRBV9, with D possibly TRBD1 on 5 matching bases. This CDR3 is 15 amino acids long. Trimming stripped 4 bases from V and 1 base from J, with 14 bases between. Germline loops: CDR1 SGDLS, CDR2 YYNGEE.

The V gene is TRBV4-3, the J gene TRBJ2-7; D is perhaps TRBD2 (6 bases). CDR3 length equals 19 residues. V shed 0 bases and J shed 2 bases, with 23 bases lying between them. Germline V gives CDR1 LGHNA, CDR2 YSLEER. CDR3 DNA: TGCGCCAGCAGCCAAGATTTAATCGGGACTCCCAAAGAGGCCTACGAGCAGTACTTC. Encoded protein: CASSQDLIGTPKEAYEQYF.

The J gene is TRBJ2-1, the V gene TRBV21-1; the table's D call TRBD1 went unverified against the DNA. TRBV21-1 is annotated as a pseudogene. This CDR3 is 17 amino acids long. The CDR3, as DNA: TGTGCCAGCAGCAAAACGTCCGGGAAAAGCTCCTACAATGAGCAGTTCTTC. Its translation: CASSKTSGKSSYNEQFF.

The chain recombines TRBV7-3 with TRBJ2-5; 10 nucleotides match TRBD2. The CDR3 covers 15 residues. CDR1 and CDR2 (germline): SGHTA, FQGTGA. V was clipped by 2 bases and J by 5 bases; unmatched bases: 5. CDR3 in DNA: TGTGCCAGCAGCTTAGAACTAGCGGGAAGGGAGACCCAGTACTTC. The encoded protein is CASSLELAGRETQYF.

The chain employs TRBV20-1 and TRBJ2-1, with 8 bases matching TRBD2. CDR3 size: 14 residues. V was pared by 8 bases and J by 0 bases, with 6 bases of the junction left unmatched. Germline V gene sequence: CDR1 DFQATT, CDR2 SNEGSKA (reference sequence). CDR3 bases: TGCAGTTCCGACCGGGGGGGCTCCTACAATGAGCAGTTCTTC. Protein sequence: CSSDRGGSYNEQFF.

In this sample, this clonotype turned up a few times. CDR3: CASSEVGNPGNTIYF. In DNA, the CDR3 is TGTGCCAGCAGTGAAGTTGGAAATCCTGGAAACACCATATATTTT. This chain links TRBV6-1 with TRBJ1-3; no firm D call. Germline V gene lookup returns CDR1 MNHNS and CDR2 SASEGT. Trimming left V 1 base short and J 2 bases short, with 9 bases between. The CDR3 consists of 15 residues.

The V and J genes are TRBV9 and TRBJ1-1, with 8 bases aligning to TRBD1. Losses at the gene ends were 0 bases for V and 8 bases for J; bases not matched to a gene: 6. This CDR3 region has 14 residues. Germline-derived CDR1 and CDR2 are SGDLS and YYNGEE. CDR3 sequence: CASSVAGGFEEAFF. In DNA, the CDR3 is TGTGCCAGCAGCGTAGCAGGGGGCTTTGAGGAAGCTTTCTTT.

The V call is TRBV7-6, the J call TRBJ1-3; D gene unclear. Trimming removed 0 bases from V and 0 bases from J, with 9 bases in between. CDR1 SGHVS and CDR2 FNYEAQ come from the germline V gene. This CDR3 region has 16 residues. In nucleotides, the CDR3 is TGTGCCAGCAGCTTAGCGGTCGACAACTCTGGAAACACCATATATTTT. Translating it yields CASSLAVDNSGNTIYF. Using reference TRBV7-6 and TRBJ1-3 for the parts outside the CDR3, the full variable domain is GAGVSQSPRYKVTKRGQDVALRCDPISGHVSLYWYRQALGQGPEFLTYFNYEAQQDKSGLPNDRFSAERPEGSISTLTIQRTEQRDSAMYRCASSLAVDNSGNTIYFGEGSWLTVV.

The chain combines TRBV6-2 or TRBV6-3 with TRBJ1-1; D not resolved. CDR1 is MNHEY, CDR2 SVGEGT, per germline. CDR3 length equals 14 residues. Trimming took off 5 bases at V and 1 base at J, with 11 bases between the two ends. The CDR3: CASSPTTGNTEAFF. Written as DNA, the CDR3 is TGTGCCAGCAGTCCCACGACGGGGAACACTGAAGCTTTCTTT.

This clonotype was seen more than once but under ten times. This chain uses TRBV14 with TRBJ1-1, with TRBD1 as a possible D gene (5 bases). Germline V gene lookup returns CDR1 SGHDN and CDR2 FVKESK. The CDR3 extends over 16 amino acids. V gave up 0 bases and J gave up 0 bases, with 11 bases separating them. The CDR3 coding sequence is TGTGCCAGCAGCCAAGATTTGGGGGAACTGAACACTGAAGCTTTCTTT. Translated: CASSQDLGELNTEAFF.

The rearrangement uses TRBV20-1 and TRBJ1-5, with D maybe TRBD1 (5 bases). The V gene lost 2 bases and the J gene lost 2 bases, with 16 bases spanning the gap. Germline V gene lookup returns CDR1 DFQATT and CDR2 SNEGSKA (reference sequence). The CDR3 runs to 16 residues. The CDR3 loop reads CSARMVVGLCNQPQHF. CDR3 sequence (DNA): TGCAGTGCTAGAATGGTAGTGGGGCTCTGCAATCAGCCCCAGCATTTT.

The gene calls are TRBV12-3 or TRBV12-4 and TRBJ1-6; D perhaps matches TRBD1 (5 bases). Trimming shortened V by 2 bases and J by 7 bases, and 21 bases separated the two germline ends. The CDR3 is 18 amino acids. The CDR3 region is CASSLMAPGPSLNSPLHF. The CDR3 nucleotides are TGTGCCAGCAGTTTAATGGCCCCGGGGCCCTCGTTGAATTCACCCCTCCACTTT.

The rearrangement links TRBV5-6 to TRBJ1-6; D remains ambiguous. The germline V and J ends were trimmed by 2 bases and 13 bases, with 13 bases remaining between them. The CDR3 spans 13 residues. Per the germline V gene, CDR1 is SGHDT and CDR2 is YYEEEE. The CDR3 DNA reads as TGTGCCAGCAGCTTAGGTGGGCAGTTCCCCCTCCACTTT. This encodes CASSLGGQFPLHF. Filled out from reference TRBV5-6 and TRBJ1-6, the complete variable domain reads DAGVTQSPTHLIKTRGQQVTLRCSPKSGHDTVSWYQQALGQGPQFIFQYYEEEERQRGNFPDRFSGHQFPNYSSELNVNALLLGDSALYLCASSLGGQFPLHFGNGTRLTVT.